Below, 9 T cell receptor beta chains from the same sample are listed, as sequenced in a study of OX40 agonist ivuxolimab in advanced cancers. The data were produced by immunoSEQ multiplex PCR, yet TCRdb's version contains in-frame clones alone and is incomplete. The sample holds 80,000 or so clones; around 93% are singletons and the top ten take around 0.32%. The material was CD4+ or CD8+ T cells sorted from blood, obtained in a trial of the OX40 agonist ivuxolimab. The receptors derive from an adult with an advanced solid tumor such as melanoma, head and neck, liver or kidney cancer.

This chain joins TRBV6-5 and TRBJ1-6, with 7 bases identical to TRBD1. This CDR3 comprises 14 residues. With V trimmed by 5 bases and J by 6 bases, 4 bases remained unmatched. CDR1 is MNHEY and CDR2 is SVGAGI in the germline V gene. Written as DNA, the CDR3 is TGTGCCAGCAGTCCGGGACAGAGTAATTCACCCCTCCACTTT. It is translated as CASSPGQSNSPLHF.

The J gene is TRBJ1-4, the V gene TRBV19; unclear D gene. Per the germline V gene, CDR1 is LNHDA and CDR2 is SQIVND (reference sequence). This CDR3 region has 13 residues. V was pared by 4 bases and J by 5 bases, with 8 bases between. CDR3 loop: CASSRGTNEKLFF. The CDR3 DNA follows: TGTGCCAGTAGTAGAGGTACCAATGAAAAACTGTTTTTT.

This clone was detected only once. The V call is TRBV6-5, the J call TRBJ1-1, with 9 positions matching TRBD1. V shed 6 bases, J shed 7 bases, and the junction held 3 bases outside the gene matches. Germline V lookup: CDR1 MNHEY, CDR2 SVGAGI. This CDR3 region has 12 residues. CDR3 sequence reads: CASRGTGSEAFF. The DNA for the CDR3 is TGTGCCAGCAGGGGGACAGGGAGTGAAGCTTTCTTT.

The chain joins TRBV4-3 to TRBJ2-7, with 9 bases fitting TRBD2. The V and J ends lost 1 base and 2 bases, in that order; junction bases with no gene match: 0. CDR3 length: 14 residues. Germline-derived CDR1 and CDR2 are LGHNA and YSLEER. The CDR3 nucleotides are TGCGCCAGCAGCCAAGGGACTAGCGCCTACGAGCAGTACTTC. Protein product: CASSQGTSAYEQYF.

This CDR3 reads CASSNLGSRVGINQPQHF. The CDR3 bases are TGTGCCAGCAGCAACCTAGGGTCCAGGGTCGGAATCAATCAGCCCCAGCATTTT. This rearrangement joins TRBV7-2 to TRBJ1-5; D might be TRBD1 (5 bases). The CDR3 contains 18 residues. Germline V gives CDR1 SGHTA, CDR2 FQGNSA. With 5 bases removed from V and 3 bases from J, the gap between germline ends came to 23 bases. The full variable domain, rest sourced from reference TRBV7-2 and TRBJ1-5, is GAGVSQSPSNKVTEKGKDVELRCDPISGHTALYWYRQSLGQGLEFLIYFQGNSAPDKSGLPSDRFSAERTGGSVSTLTIQRTQQEDSAVYLCASSNLGSRVGINQPQHFGDGTRLSIL.

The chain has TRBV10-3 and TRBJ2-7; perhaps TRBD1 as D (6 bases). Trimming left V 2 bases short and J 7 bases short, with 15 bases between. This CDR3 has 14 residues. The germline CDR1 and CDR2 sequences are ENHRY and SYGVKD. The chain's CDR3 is CAISEGGHRREQYF. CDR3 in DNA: TGTGCCATCAGTGAGGGGGGACACCGGAGGGAGCAGTACTTC.

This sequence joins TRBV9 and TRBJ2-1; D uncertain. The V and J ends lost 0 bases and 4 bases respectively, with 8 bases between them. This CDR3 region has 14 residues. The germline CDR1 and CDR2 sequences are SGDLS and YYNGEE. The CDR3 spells CASSVGLVYNEQFF. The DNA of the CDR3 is TGTGCCAGCAGCGTAGGGCTAGTGTACAATGAGCAGTTCTTC.

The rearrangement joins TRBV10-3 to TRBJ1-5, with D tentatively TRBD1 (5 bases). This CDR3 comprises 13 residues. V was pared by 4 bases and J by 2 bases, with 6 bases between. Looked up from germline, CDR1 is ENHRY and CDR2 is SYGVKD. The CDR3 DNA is TGTGCCATCAGTGTAGGGGGCAATCAGCCCCAGCATTTT. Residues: CAISVGGNQPQHF.

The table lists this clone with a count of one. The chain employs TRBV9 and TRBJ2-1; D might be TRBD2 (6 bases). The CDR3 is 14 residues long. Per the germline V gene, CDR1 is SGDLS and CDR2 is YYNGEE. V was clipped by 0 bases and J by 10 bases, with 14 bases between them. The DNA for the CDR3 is TGTGCCAGCAGCGTAGGGACTATCTTCGGGGAGCAGTTCTTC. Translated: CASSVGTIFGEQFF.